This is a list of T cell receptor beta chains from one sample in a study of T cell responses to AZD1222 COVID-19 vaccine. Repertoires were generated with immunoSEQ multiplex PCR, while TCRdb's copy carries only in-frame clones and drops some. The sample records 140,000 to 150,000 clones, 92% being singletons. Sequenced here: peripheral blood, sampled 28 days after the second AZD1222 dose. The source of these receptors is an adult who received the AZD1222 COVID-19 vaccine. The CDR3 runs from the conserved cysteine through the conserved F or W. The D gene is left open where the match is weak. Size tells how often a clone was seen (once, few, many) or the class of an expanded clone, and some rows leave it out.

cdr3_nt,cdr3_aa,v_call,d_call,cdr3_length,clone_size,j_call
TGTGCCAGCAGCCCATTGAGCTCCTACGAGCAGTACTTC,CASSPLSSYEQYF,TRBV14,.,13,.,TRBJ2-7
TGTGCCAGCAGCCCCGGGGTGGGGGCCCCCACAGATACGCAGTATTTT,CASSPGVGAPTDTQYF,TRBV9,.,16,.,TRBJ2-3
TGTGCCATCAGTTCGGGGACAGGGTCGAATGAGCAGTTCTTC,CAISSGTGSNEQFF,TRBV10-3,TRBD1,14,.,TRBJ2-1
TGCGCCAGCAGCCAAGTCGTCGCAGCAATCTACGAGCAGTACTTC,CASSQVVAAIYEQYF,TRBV4-3,.,15,.,TRBJ2-7
TGTGCCAGCTCATCTTCCTTTGACACTGAAGCTTTCTTT,CASSSSFDTEAFF,TRBV18,.,13,.,TRBJ1-1
TGCGCCAGCAGCCAACCCTCTAGCGGGACCTACGAGCAGTACTTC,CASSQPSSGTYEQYF,TRBV4-1,TRBD2,15,.,TRBJ2-7
TGCGCCAGCAGCCCGGCCCCCGGGCTTACAAACACTGAAGCTTTCTTT,CASSPAPGLTNTEAFF,TRBV4-1,.,16,.,TRBJ1-1
TGCGCCAGCAGCCAAGACCACCGGGAGCAGTTCTTC,CASSQDHREQFF,TRBV4-1,.,12,.,TRBJ2-1
TGTGCCAGCAGCCAATTGGTGAATCAGCCCCAGCATTTT,CASSQLVNQPQHF,TRBV16,.,13,.,TRBJ1-5
TGTGCCAGCAGCTTAGACGGGACAGGGGATGAGCAGTTCTTC,CASSLDGTGDEQFF,TRBV11-2,TRBD1,14,.,TRBJ2-1
TGTGCCAGCAGCGTTGATTACGGTGATGGAAACACCATATATTTT,CASSVDYGDGNTIYF,TRBV9,.,15,few,TRBJ1-3
TGCGCCAGCAGCCAAGATGCAGGGCGTAGTTATGGCTACACCTTC,CASSQDAGRSYGYTF,TRBV4-1,.,15,few,TRBJ1-2
TGTGCCAGCAAATGGGGAGACTTGGGCGGTGAAAAACTGTTTTTT,CASKWGDLGGEKLFF,TRBV6-5,.,15,.,TRBJ1-4
TGTGCCAGCAGCAGACAGGGGGACGGCACAGATACGCAGTATTTT,CASSRQGDGTDTQYF,TRBV4-2,TRBD1,15,.,TRBJ2-3
TGTGCCAGCCGGGTGCTGCGGGGACCCACAGATACGCAGTATTTT,CASRVLRGPTDTQYF,TRBV5-6,.,15,.,TRBJ2-3
TGTGCCAGCAGCTTCCCCCCCGGGACTAGCCTGTTCACAGATACGCAGTATTTT,CASSFPPGTSLFTDTQYF,TRBV7-9,TRBD2,18,.,TRBJ2-3
TGTGCCAGCAGCGTAGATGAGGGCTCCTATAATTCACCCCTCCACTTT,CASSVDEGSYNSPLHF,TRBV9,.,16,.,TRBJ1-6
TGTGCCAGTAGTCTCCGGGGGAGGGGGAACACCGGGGAGCTGTTTTTT,CASSLRGRGNTGELFF,TRBV19,TRBD2,16,.,TRBJ2-2
TGTGCCAGCAGTGACAGGGGATCCGTGAGTTCACCCCTCCACTTT,CASSDRGSVSSPLHF,TRBV2,.,15,.,TRBJ1-6
TGTGCCAGCAGCGCCGGGACAGGGGACCTCGGGGGGACTGAAGCTTTCTTT,CASSAGTGDLGGTEAFF,TRBV5-5,TRBD1,17,.,TRBJ1-1
TGTGCCAGCAGCCCTTCCTTGGGACAGATGAACACTGAAGCTTTCTTT,CASSPSLGQMNTEAFF,TRBV4-2,TRBD1,16,once,TRBJ1-1
TGTGCCAGCAGCCAAGTTGGCCCTAGGGGCTACACCTTC,CASSQVGPRGYTF,TRBV4-2,.,13,.,TRBJ1-2
TGTGCCACGGAGACAGGGTCAACAGATACGCAGTATTTT,CATETGSTDTQYF,TRBV25-1,TRBD1,13,.,TRBJ2-3
TGCGCCAGCAGCCAGGAGGTGAGACTGGAGACCCAGTACTTC,CASSQEVRLETQYF,TRBV4-3,.,14,.,TRBJ2-5
TGCAGTGCTAGTTCCCAGGTTGGCTACGAGCAGTACTTC,CSASSQVGYEQYF,TRBV20-1,.,13,.,TRBJ2-7
TGTGCCAGCAGTTTATTTCGGACAGTCGCCTCCTACGAGCAGTACTTC,CASSLFRTVASYEQYF,TRBV27,.,16,.,TRBJ2-7